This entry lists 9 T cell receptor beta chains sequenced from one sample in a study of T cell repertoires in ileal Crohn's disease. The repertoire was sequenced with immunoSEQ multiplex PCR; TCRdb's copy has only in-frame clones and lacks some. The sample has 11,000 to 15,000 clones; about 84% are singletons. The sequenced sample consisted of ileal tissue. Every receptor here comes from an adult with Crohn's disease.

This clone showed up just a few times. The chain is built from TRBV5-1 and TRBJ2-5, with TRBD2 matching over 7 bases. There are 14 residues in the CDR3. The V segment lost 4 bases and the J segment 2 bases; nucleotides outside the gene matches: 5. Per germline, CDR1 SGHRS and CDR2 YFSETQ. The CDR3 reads CASSILGGQETQYF. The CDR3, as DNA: TGCGCCAGCAGCATCCTGGGGGGGCAAGAGACCCAGTACTTC.

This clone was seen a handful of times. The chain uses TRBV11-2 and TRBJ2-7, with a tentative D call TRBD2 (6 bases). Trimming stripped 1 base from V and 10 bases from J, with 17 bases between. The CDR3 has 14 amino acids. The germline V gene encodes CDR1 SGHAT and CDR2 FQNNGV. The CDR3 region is CASSLGPTSTSQYF. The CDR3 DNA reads TGTGCCAGCAGCTTAGGGCCGACTAGTACATCCCAGTACTTC.

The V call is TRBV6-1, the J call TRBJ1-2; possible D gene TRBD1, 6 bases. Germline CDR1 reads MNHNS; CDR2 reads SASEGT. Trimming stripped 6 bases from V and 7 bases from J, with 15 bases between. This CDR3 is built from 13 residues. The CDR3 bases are TGTGCCAGCAGAGAGACAGGCGAGGCTGGCTACACCTTC. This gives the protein CASRETGEAGYTF.

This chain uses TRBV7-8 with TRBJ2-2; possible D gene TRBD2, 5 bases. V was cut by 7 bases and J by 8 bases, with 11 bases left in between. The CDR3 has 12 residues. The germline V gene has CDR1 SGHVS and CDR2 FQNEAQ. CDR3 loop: CASKLWEGELFF. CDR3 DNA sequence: TGTGCCAGCAAATTGTGGGAGGGGGAGCTGTTTTTT.

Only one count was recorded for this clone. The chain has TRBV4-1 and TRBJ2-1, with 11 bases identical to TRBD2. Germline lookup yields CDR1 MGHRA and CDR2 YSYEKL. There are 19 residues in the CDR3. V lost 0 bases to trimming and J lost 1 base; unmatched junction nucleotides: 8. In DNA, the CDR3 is TGCGCCAGCAGCCAAGAGTTCCTAGCGGGGGGTAAATCCTACAATGAGCAGTTCTTC. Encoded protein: CASSQEFLAGGKSYNEQFF.

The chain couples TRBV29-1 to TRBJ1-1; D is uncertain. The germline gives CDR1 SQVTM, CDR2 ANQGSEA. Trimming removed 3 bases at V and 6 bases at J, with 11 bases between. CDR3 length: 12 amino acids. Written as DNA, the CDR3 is TGCAGCGTTGATTCGGGTAGATCTGAAGCTTTCTTT. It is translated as CSVDSGRSEAFF. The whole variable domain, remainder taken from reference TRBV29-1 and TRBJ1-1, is SAVISQKPSRDICQRGTSLTIQCQVDSQVTMMFWYRQQPGQSLTLIATANQGSEATYESGFVIDKFPISRPNLTFSTLTVSNMSPEDSSIYLCSVDSGRSEAFFGQGTRLTVV.

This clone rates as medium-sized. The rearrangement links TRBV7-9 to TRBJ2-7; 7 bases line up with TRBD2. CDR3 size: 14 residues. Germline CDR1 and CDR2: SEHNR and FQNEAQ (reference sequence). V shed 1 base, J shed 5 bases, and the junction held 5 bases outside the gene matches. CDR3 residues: CASSLEGGSHEQYF. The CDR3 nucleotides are TGTGCCAGCAGCTTAGAGGGCGGGAGCCACGAGCAGTACTTC.

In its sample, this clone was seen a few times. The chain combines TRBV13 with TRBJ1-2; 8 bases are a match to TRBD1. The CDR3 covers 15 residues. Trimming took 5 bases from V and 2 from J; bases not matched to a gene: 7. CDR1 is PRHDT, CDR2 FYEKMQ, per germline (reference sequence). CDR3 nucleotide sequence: TGTGCCAGCAGCCACCGGGACAGGCCGAACTATGGCTACACCTTC. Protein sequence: CASSHRDRPNYGYTF.

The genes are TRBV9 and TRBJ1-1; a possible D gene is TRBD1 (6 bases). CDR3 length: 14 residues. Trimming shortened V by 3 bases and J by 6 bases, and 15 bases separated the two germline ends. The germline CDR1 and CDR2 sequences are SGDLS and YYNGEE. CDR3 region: CASSAKGGRAEAFF. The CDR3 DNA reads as TGTGCCAGCAGCGCAAAGGGGGGGAGGGCTGAAGCTTTCTTT.